These T cell receptor beta chains were read from a single sample in a study of OX40 agonist ivuxolimab in advanced cancers. TCRdb keeps only in-frame clones here, not all; method: immunoSEQ multiplex PCR. The sample holds 47,000 or so clones, around 87% seen once. The input for sequencing was CD4+ or CD8+ T cells sorted from blood, taken in a trial of the OX40 agonist ivuxolimab. These receptors were collected from an adult with an advanced solid tumor such as melanoma, head and neck, liver or kidney cancer. The CDR3 runs from the conserved cysteine through the conserved F or W. The order of the fields is J gene, clone size, D gene, V gene, CDR3 DNA, CDR3 protein. The D gene is left open where the match is weak. Clone size is not always given. Where it is, it says once, few, many or a class for expanded clones.

J: TRBJ1-6; size: -; D: -; V: TRBV7-9; DNA: TGTGCCAGCACCCGGGGCAGGTCTAATTCACCCCTCCACTTT; CDR3: CASTRGRSNSPLHF
J: TRBJ1-5; size: -; D: -; V: TRBV28; DNA: TGTGCCAGCAGACCGGACAGTAGCAATCAGCCCCAGCATTTT; CDR3: CASRPDSSNQPQHF
J: TRBJ2-3; size: -; D: TRBD1; V: TRBV2; DNA: TGTGCCAGCAGTGAGGGGGGACAGGGGGGAGACACAGATACGCAGTATTTT; CDR3: CASSEGGQGGDTDTQYF
J: TRBJ2-7; size: -; D: -; V: TRBV5-1; DNA: TGCGCCAGCAGCTGGGTTGCAGGGCTCTCCTACGAGCAGTACTTC; CDR3: CASSWVAGLSYEQYF
J: TRBJ2-5; size: -; D: -; V: TRBV5-4; DNA: TGTGCCAGCAGCACCGGACCCGCTGTGGAGCAGTACTTC; CDR3: CASSTGPAVEQYF
J: TRBJ2-2; size: -; D: -; V: TRBV5-1; DNA: TGCGCCAGCAGCTTGGTAGGCGGGGAGCTGTTTTTT; CDR3: CASSLVGGELFF
J: TRBJ2-2; size: -; D: -; V: TRBV6-5; DNA: TGTGCCAGCAGTTATTACAGGGATAGCACCGGGGAGCTGTTTTTT; CDR3: CASSYYRDSTGELFF
J: TRBJ1-1; size: -; D: -; V: TRBV4-1; DNA: TGCGCCAGCAGCCAAGTTAACACTGAAGCTTTCTTT; CDR3: CASSQVNTEAFF
J: TRBJ1-2; size: -; D: -; V: TRBV4-1; DNA: TGCGCCAGCAGCCAAGGTTTGGCAGGGGCTAACTATGGCTACACCTTC; CDR3: CASSQGLAGANYGYTF
J: TRBJ1-2; size: -; D: TRBD1; V: TRBV27; DNA: TGTGCCAGCAGTCCCGGGACAGGGGAGTTTGTCTATGGCTACACCTTC; CDR3: CASSPGTGEFVYGYTF
J: TRBJ2-1; size: -; D: -; V: TRBV7-9; DNA: TGTGCCAGCAGCTTAAGGGCCGGTGAGGCCCTAGCCTACAATGAGCAGTTCTTC; CDR3: CASSLRAGEALAYNEQFF
J: TRBJ1-1; size: medium-sized; D: -; V: TRBV28; DNA: TGTGCCAGCAGGCCCACCTTGGGGGGAATGAACACTGAAGCTTTCTTT; CDR3: CASRPTLGGMNTEAFF
J: TRBJ1-5; size: once; D: -; V: TRBV7-6; DNA: TGTGCCAGCAGCATTTACGGGAGTAATCAGCCCCAGCATTTT; CDR3: CASSIYGSNQPQHF
J: TRBJ2-5; size: -; D: TRBD2; V: TRBV7-6; DNA: TGTGCCAGCACCCCACCGGGACTAGGGTCCCCTAAAGAGACCCAGTACTTC; CDR3: CASTPPGLGSPKETQYF
J: TRBJ2-2; size: -; D: -; V: TRBV9; DNA: TGTGCCAGCAGCGTAAACCGGGGATGGGACGGGGAGCTGTTTTTT; CDR3: CASSVNRGWDGELFF